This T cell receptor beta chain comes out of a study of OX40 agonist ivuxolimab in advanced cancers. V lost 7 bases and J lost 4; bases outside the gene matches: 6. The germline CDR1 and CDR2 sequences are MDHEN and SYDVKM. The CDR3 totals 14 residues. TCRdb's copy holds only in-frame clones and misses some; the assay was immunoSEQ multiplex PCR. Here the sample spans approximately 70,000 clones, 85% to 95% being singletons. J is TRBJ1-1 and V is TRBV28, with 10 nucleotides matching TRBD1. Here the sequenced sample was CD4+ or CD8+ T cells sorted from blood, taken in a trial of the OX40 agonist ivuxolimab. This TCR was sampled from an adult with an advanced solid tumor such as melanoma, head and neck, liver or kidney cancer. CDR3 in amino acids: CASNPTGGGTEAFF. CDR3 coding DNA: TGTGCCAGCAATCCGACAGGGGGCGGCACTGAAGCTTTCTTT.